This T cell receptor beta chain was recovered during a study of T cell clusters in autoimmune cytopenias. Study results and limitations: TRB repertoire shifts in secondary cytopenia and chronic lymphocytic leukemia mostly reflected lymphoma, not autoimmunity.

With regard to this clonotype: Its target is unknown.

The CDR3 runs 13 residues. Germline V lookup: CDR1 SGHKS, CDR2 YYEKEE (reference sequence). TRB was amplified by touch-down multiplex PCR, primer pools A and B combined. TCRdb re-called the multiplex PCR reads; one entry per CDR3 protein, DNA not given. The sample holds 12,000 or so distinct CDR3 sequences. TRB amplification used approximately 270 ng of peripheral blood genomic DNA. Separately, the same data were catalogued under a study of T cell repertoires in aging, cancer and after chemotherapy. That paper notes: Six age groups, ranging from 30 or younger to 70 or older, included the donors.

The rearrangement links TRBV5-5 to TRBJ1-4. Specimen: peripheral blood. This sequence originates from a human donor in good health. This chain's CDR3 is CASNSGLDEKLFF.